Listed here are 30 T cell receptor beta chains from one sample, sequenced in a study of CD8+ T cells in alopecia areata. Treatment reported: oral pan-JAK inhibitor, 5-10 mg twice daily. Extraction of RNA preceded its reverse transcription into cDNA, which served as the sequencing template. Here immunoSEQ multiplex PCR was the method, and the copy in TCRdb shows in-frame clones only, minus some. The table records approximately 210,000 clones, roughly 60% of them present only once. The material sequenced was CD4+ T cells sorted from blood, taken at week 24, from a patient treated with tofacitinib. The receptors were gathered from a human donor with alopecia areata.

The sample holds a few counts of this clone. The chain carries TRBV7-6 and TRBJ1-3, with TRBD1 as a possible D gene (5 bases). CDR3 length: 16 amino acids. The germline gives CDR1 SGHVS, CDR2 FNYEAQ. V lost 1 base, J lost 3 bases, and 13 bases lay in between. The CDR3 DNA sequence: TGTGCCAGCAGCTTAGGGCAGGGAAGCAGTGGAAACACCATATATTTT. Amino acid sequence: CASSLGQGSSGNTIYF.

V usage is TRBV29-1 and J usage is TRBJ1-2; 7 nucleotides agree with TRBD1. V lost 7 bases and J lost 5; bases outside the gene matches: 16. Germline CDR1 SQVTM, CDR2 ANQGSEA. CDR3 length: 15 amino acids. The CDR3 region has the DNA TGCAGCGCTTATATCGGGACAGCGAACTTATATGGCTACACCTTC. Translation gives CSAYIGTANLYGYTF.

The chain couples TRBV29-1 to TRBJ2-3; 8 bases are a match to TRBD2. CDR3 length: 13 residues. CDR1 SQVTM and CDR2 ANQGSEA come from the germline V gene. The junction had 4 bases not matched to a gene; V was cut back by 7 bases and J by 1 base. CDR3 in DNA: TGCAGCGCCAGAGCGGGGGGCACAGATACGCAGTATTTT. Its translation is CSARAGGTDTQYF.

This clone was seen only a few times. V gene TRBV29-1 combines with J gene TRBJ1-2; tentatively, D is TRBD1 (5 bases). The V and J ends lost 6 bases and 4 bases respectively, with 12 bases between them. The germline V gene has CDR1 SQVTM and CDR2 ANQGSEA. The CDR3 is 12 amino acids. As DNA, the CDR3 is TGCAGCGTGGCTGACAGCGTCTATGGCTACACCTTC. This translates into CSVADSVYGYTF.

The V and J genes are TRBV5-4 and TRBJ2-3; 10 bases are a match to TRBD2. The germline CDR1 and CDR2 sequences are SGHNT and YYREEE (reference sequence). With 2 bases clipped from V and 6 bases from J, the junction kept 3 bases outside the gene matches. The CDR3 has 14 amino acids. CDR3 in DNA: TGTGCCAGCAGCTTAAGCGGGGGGGCGGATACGCAGTATTTT. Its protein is CASSLSGGADTQYF.

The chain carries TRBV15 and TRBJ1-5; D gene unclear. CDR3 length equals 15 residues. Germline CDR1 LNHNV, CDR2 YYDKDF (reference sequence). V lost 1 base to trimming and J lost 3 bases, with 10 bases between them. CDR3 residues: CATSRVGRANQPQHF. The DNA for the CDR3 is TGTGCCACCAGCAGAGTCGGCCGGGCCAATCAGCCCCAGCATTTT.

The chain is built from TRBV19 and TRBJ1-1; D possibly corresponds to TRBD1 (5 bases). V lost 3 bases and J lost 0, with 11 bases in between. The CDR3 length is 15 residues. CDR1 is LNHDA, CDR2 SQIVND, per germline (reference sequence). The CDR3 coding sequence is TGTGCCAGTAGTATTGGGGGGAGACTGAACACTGAAGCTTTCTTT. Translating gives CASSIGGRLNTEAFF. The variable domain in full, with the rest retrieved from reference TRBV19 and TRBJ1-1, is DGGITQSPKYLFRKEGQNVTLSCEQNLNHDAMYWYRQDPGQGLRLIYYSQIVNDFQKGDIAEGYSVSREKKESFPLTVTSAQKNPTAFYLCASSIGGRLNTEAFFGQGTRLTVV.

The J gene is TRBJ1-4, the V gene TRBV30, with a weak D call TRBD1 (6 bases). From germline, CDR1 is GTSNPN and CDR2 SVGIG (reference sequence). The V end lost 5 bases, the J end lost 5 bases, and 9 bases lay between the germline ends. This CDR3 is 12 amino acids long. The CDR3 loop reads CAWGQLNEKLFF. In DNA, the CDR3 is TGTGCCTGGGGACAGTTAAATGAAAAACTGTTTTTT.

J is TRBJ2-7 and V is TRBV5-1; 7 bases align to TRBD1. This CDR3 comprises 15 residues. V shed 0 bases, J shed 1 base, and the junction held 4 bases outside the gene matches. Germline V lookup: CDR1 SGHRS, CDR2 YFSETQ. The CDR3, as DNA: TGCGCCAGCAGCTTGGAACAGGGGACGTCCTACGAGCAGTACTTC. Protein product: CASSLEQGTSYEQYF.

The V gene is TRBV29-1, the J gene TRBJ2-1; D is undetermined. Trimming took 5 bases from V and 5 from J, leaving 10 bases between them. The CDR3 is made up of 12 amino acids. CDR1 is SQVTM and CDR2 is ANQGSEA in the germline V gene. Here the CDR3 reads CSVQRRNNEQFF. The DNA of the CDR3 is TGCAGCGTTCAAAGACGAAACAATGAGCAGTTCTTC.

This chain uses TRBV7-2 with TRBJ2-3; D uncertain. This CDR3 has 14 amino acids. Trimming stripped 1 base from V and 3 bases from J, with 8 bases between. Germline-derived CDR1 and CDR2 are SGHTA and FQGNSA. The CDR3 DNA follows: TGTGCCAGCAGCTTAGGTCTGAGTACAGATACGCAGTATTTT. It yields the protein CASSLGLSTDTQYF. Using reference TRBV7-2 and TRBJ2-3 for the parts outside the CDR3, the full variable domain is GAGVSQSPSNKVTEKGKDVELRCDPISGHTALYWYRQSLGQGLEFLIYFQGNSAPDKSGLPSDRFSAERTGGSVSTLTIQRTQQEDSAVYLCASSLGLSTDTQYFGPGTRLTVL.

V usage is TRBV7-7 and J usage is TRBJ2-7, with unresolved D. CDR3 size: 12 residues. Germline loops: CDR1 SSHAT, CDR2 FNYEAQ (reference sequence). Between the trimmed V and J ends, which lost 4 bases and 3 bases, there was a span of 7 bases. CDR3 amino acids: CASSSDGYEQYF. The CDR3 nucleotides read TGTGCCAGCAGCTCGGACGGCTACGAGCAGTACTTC.

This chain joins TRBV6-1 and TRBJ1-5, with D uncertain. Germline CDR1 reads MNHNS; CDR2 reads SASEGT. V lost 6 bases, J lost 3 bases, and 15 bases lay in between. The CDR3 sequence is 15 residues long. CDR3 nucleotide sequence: TGTGCCAGCAGGACGGACGGAGGAAACAATCAGCCCCAGCATTTT. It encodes CASRTDGGNNQPQHF.

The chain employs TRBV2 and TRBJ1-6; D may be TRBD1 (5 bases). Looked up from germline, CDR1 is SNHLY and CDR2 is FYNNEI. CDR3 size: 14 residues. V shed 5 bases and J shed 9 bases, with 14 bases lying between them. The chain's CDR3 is CASSPEGQGSPLHF. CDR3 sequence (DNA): TGTGCCAGCAGTCCCGAAGGGCAGGGTTCACCCCTCCACTTT.

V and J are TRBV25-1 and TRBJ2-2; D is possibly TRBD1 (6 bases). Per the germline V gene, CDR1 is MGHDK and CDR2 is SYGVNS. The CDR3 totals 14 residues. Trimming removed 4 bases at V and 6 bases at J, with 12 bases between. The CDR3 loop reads CASSGGQSSGELFF. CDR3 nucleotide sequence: TGTGCCAGCAGTGGGGGACAAAGCTCCGGGGAGCTGTTTTTT.

This chain's CDR3 is CARGGSNEQFF. The DNA for the CDR3 is TGTGCCCGGGGGGGTTCGAATGAGCAGTTCTTC. V gene TRBV30 combines with J gene TRBJ2-1, with 8 bases that match TRBD2. V dropped 8 bases and J dropped 7; count of bases not matched to a gene: 4. In germline, CDR1 is GTSNPN, CDR2 SVGIG (reference sequence). This CDR3 has 11 residues. The full variable domain, completed using reference TRBV30 and TRBJ2-1, is SQTIHQWPATLVQPVGSPLSLECTVEGTSNPNLYWYRQAAGRGLQLLFYSVGIGQISSEVPQNLSASRPQDRQFILSSKKLLLSDSGFYLCARGGSNEQFFGPGTRLTVL.

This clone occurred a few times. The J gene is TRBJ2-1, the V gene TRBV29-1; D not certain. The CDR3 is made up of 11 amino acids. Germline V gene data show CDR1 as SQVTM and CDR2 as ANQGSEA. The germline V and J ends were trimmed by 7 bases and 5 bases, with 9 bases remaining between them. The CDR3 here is CSGGYNNEQFF. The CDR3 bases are TGCAGCGGGGGTTACAACAATGAGCAGTTCTTC.

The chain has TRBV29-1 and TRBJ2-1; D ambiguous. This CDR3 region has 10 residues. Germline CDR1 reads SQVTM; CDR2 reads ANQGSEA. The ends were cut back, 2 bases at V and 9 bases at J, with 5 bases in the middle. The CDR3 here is CSVEFGEQFF. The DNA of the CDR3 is TGCAGCGTTGAATTCGGTGAGCAGTTCTTC.

The CDR3 nucleotides are TGTGCCAGCAGCCAAGATTTTAGGATGAACACTGAAGCTTTCTTT. Its translation is CASSQDFRMNTEAFF. The V call is TRBV4-2, the J call TRBJ1-1; D uncertain. CDR3 length: 15 amino acids. Between the trimmed V and J ends, which lost 0 bases and 0 bases, there was a span of 8 bases. Germline V gives CDR1 LGHNA, CDR2 YNFKEQ.

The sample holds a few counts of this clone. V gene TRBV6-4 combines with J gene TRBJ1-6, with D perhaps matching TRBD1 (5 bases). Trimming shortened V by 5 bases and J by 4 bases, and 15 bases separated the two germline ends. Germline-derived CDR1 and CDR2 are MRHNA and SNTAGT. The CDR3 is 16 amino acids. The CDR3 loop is CASSSRDQRYNSPLHF. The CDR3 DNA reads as TGTGCCAGCAGTTCCAGGGATCAACGTTATAATTCACCCCTCCACTTT.

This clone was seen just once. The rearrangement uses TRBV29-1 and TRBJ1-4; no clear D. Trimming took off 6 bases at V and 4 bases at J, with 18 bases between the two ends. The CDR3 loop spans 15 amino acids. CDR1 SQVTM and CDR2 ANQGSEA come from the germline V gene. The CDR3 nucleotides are TGCAGCGTCTCACCCGGACGCAACGGTAATGAAAAACTGTTTTTT. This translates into CSVSPGRNGNEKLFF.

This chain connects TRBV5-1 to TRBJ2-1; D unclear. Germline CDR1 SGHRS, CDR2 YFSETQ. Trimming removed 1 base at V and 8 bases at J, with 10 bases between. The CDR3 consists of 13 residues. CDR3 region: CASSLWASDEQFF. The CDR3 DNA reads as TGCGCCAGCAGCTTGTGGGCTTCCGATGAGCAGTTCTTC. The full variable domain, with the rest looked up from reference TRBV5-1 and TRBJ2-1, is KAGVTQTPRYLIKTRGQQVTLSCSPISGHRSVSWYQQTPGQGLQFLFEYFSETQRNKGNFPGRFSGRQFSNSRSEMNVSTLELGDSALYLCASSLWASDEQFFGPGTRLTVL.

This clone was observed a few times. The CDR3 spells CAWNAGEGSPLHF. The CDR3 DNA reads as TGTGCCTGGAATGCGGGGGAAGGATCACCCCTCCACTTT. The rearrangement uses TRBV30 and TRBJ1-6, with D perhaps matching TRBD1 (5 bases). The germline V gene encodes CDR1 GTSNPN and CDR2 SVGIG (reference sequence). The V and J ends lost 4 bases and 10 bases respectively, with 14 bases between them. The CDR3 sequence is 13 residues long. Variable domain in full (rest from reference TRBV30 and TRBJ1-6): SQTIHQWPATLVQPVGSPLSLECTVEGTSNPNLYWYRQAAGRGLQLLFYSVGIGQISSEVPQNLSASRPQDRQFILSSKKLLLSDSGFYLCAWNAGEGSPLHFGNGTRLTVT.

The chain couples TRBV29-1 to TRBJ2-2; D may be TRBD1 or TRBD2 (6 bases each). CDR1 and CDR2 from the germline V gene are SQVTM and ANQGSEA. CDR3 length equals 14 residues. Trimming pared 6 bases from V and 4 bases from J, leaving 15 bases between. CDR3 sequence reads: CSVLGGVGTGELFF. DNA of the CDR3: TGCAGCGTATTGGGGGGCGTGGGCACCGGGGAGCTGTTTTTT.

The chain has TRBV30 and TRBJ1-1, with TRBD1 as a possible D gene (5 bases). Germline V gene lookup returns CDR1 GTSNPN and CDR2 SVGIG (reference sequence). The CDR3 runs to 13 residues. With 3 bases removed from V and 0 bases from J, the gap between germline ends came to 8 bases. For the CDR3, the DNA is TGTGCCTGGAGCGAGGGGTTGAACACTGAAGCTTTCTTT. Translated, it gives CAWSEGLNTEAFF. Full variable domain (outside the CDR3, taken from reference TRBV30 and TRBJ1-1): SQTIHQWPATLVQPVGSPLSLECTVEGTSNPNLYWYRQAAGRGLQLLFYSVGIGQISSEVPQNLSASRPQDRQFILSSKKLLLSDSGFYLCAWSEGLNTEAFFGQGTRLTVV.

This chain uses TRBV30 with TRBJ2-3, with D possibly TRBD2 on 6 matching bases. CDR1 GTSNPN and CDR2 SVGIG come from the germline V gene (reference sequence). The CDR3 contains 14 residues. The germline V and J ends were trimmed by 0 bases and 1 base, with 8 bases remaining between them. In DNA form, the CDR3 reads TGTGCCTGGAGTGTCGAGCGGGGCACAGATACGCAGTATTTT. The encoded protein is CAWSVERGTDTQYF.

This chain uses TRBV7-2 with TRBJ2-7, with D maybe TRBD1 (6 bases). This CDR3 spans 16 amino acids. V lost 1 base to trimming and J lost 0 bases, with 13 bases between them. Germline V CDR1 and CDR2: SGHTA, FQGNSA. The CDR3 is CASSLGGQGFSYEQYF. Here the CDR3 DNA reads TGTGCCAGCAGCTTAGGGGGGCAGGGATTCTCCTACGAGCAGTACTTC.

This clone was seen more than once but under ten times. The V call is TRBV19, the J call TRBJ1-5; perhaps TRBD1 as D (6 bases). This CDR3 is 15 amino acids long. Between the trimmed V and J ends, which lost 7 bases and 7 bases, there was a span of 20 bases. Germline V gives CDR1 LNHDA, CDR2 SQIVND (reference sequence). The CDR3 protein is CASTLGGAGRQPQHF. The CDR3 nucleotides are TGTGCCAGTACCCTCGGGGGGGCAGGGCGACAGCCCCAGCATTTT.

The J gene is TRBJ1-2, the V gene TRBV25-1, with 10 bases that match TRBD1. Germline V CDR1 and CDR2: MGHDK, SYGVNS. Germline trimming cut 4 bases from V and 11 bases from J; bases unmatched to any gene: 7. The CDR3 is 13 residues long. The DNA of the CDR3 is TGTGCCAGCAGTGCGGGACAGGGGAGTGGGTACACCTTC. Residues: CASSAGQGSGYTF.

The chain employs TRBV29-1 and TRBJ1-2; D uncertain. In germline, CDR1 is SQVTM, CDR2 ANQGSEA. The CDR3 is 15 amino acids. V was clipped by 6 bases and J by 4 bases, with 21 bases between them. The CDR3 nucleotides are TGCAGCGTAGGCGGAGGGAGCGCTACCTCCTATGGCTACACCTTC. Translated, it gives CSVGGGSATSYGYTF.